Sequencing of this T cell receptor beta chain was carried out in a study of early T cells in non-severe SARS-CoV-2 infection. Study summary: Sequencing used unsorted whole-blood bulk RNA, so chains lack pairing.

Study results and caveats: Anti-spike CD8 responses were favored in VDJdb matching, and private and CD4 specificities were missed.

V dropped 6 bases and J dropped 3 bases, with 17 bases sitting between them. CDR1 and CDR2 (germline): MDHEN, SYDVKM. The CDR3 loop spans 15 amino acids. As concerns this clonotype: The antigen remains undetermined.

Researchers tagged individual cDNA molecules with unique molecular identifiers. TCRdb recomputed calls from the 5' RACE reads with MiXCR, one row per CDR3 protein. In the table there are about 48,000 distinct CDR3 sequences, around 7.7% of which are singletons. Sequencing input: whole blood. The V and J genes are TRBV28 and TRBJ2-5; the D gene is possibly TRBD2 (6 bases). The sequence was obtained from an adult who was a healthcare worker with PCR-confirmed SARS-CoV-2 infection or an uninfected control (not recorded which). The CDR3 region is CASSLGGSREETQYF. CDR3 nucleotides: TGTGCCAGCAGCCTGGGGGGATCACGGGAAGAGACCCAGTACTTC.